This TCR beta chain stems from a study of human T cells and chemical hapten exposure. Each CDR3 protein is one row after TCRdb ran MiXCR on the RACE reads. The sample records 250,000 or so distinct CDR3 sequences, approximately 8.4% being singletons. Germline loops: CDR1 MDHEN, CDR2 SYDVKM. The junction had 11 bases not matched to a gene; V was cut back by 6 bases and J by 5 bases. The length of the CDR3 is 17 residues. Time point of the sample: pre-sensitization, week 0. As for treatment: therapeutic diphenylcyclopropenone sensitization with weekly scalp DPC. This specimen was whole blood, taken in connection with sensitization to the hapten diphenylcyclopropenone (DPC). The chain carries TRBV28 and TRBJ2-1, with 12 nucleotides matching TRBD1. The sequence was obtained from a woman in her 40s with alopecia areata. Some clones in this sample may be carry-over from other donors' samples. The CDR3 region has the DNA TGTGCCAGCAGCCCCCGGGACAGGGGGCCGGTGAACAATGAGCAGTTCTTC. Its protein product is CASSPRDRGPVNNEQFF.